This T cell receptor (beta chain) was obtained from a study of blood T cell repertoires in COVID-19. Across the study: The United States, Italy and Spain provided the acute and convalescent COVID-19 samples.

The table came from immunoSEQ multiplex PCR; TCRdb's copy has only in-frame clones and leaves some out. The sample consists of about 370,000 clones, around 91% of them appearing once. Participant-given clinical history determined each cohort assignment. CDR3 length: 13 amino acids. Per the germline V gene, CDR1 is LGHDT and CDR2 is YNNKEL (reference sequence). V dropped 5 bases and J dropped 4 bases, with 8 bases sitting between them. The sequencing input was PBMCs or T cells enriched from blood (not recorded which). The sequence derives from a man aged 18 to 35 who had recovered from COVID-19. The rearrangement joins TRBV3-1 (or the pseudogene TRBV3-2) to TRBJ1-4; possible D gene TRBD1, 6 bases. For the CDR3, the DNA is TGTGCCAGCAGCTGGGGGCTTAATGAAAAACTGTTTTTT. It codes for CASSWGLNEKLFF.